This record concerns one T cell receptor (beta chain) sequence. Germline assignment: CDR1 MNHEY and CDR2 SVGAGI. The J segment lost 1 base and the V segment lost 3 bases, leaving 5 bases of the junction unmatched. The CDR3 covers 15 residues. This record belongs to a study of control samples from healthy donors and cancer patients. The table came from immunoSEQ multiplex PCR; TCRdb's copy has only in-frame clones and leaves some out. The table includes over 100,000 clones, about 90% detected once. Sequencing used blood. This clonotype was sampled from a woman aged 45 to 65 in good health. The chain combines TRBV6-5 with TRBJ1-1, with 7 positions matching TRBD1. The CDR3 DNA sequence: TGTGCCAGCAGTTATACAGGGGTCGGGAACACTGAAGCTTTCTTT. Translated, it gives CASSYTGVGNTEAFF.